The clone carrying this T cell receptor (beta chain) was recorded a few times. Its antigen is still unknown. As every portion of the isolated RNA was reverse transcribed, the sequencing read expressed TCRB transcripts. Clones were read by immunoSEQ multiplex PCR, and TCRdb kept only the in-frame ones, dropping some. The sample includes more than 250,000 clones, around 21% of them seen just once. The data belong to a study of beta chain features in type 1 diabetes. Notes on the study in general: Patients with Type 1 diabetes showed moderately but significantly shorter TCRB CDR3s in all four CD4+ subsets. The VDJ junctions of type 1 diabetes patients carried fewer insertions and more deletions. PCR might show a preference for shorter templates, equally across patients and controls. Naive, central memory and regulatory TCRB repertoires appeared more similar among patients than healthy donors.

Per donor, one heparinised blood draw averaged about 116 mL. Input material: naive CD4+ T cells from blood. The sequence came from a woman in her 40s with type 1 diabetes.

The CDR3 nucleotides are TGTGCCTGGAGTCGGGGGGGTGGAGGGGCCAACGTCCTGACTTTC. Translated: CAWSRGGGGANVLTF. This chain connects TRBV30 to TRBJ2-6, with 8 positions matching TRBD2. Trimming cost V 2 bases and J 4 bases; bases outside gene matches: 4. The CDR3 sequence is 15 residues long. The germline V gene has CDR1 GTSNPN and CDR2 SVGIG (reference sequence).